The 10 T cell receptor beta chains presented below share a single source sample, sequenced in a study of blood T cells in healthy people across ages. For the second PCR, which ran for roughly 7 to 11 cycles, a sample-barcoded 5' primer and a J-beta primer mix were used. MiXCR, run by TCRdb on the 5' RACE reads, gives a single entry per CDR3 protein. The table has around 1,800,000 distinct CDR3 sequences, approximately 39% seen once. The sample was blood. All receptors come from a human donor in good health.

This clonotype was counted only a few times. This chain uses TRBV7-3 with TRBJ2-1, with 14 nucleotides matching TRBD2. This CDR3 spans 19 amino acids. The V gene's germline CDR1 is SGHTA and CDR2 FQGTGA. With 5 bases clipped from V and 1 base from J, the junction kept 10 bases outside the gene matches. Written as DNA, the CDR3 is TGTGCCAGCAGCACCCAGACTAGCGGGGGGGTAGGTTCCTACAATGAGCAGTTCTTC. Protein: CASSTQTSGGVGSYNEQFF.

This clonotype was detected only a few times. The rearrangement links TRBV12-3 or TRBV12-4 to TRBJ2-5; 9 bases are shared with TRBD2. The CDR3 runs to 15 residues. V lost 6 bases, J lost 2 bases, and 7 bases stayed unmatched. DNA for the CDR3: TGTGCCAGCAGCCGGCTAGCGGGGACTCAAGAGACCCAGTACTTC. It encodes CASSRLAGTQETQYF.

The sample holds a few counts of this clonotype. The chain combines TRBV29-1 with TRBJ2-7, with 7 bases identical to TRBD2. CDR3 length: 14 amino acids. With 3 bases clipped from V and 0 bases from J, the junction kept 5 bases outside the gene matches. CDR1 and CDR2 (germline): SQVTM, ANQGSEA. CDR3 DNA sequence: TGCAGCGTTGATGATCGGGGGGACTCCTACGAGCAGTACTTC. Protein: CSVDDRGDSYEQYF.

The chain uses TRBV7-3 and TRBJ2-1; a possible D gene is TRBD2 (5 bases). The germline V gene has CDR1 SGHTA and CDR2 FQGTGA. There are 13 residues in the CDR3. V was pared by 1 base and J by 8 bases, with 9 bases between. CDR3 sequence: CASSLILGDEQFF. The CDR3 DNA reads TGTGCCAGCAGCTTAATTCTCGGGGATGAGCAGTTCTTC.

The chain is built from TRBV5-1 and TRBJ2-5; maybe TRBD2 (5 bases). The assigned J gene may be wrong: the sequence end matches TRBJ2-7 better. The CDR3 loop spans 13 amino acids. Germline V gene data show CDR1 as SGHRS and CDR2 as YFSETQ. The DNA for the CDR3 is TGCGCCAGCCGTAGCGACCGCCCCCACGAGCAGTACTTC. Encoded protein: CASRSDRPHEQYF.

V usage is TRBV12-3 or TRBV12-4 and J usage is TRBJ1-2, with D uncertain. The CDR3 runs 12 residues. The V end was cut by 3 bases, the J end by 8 bases, with 10 bases between. The CDR3 DNA reads as TGTGCCAGCAGTTTCGACCAGGCCGGCTACACCTTC. Protein sequence: CASSFDQAGYTF.

The V gene is TRBV30, the J gene TRBJ1-3; D is uncertain. The CDR3 is 13 residues long. Germline V lookup: CDR1 GTSNPN, CDR2 SVGIG (reference sequence). V was shortened by 8 bases and J by 7 bases, with 18 bases between the two germline ends. The CDR3 region has the DNA TGTGCCATCGCGCCATCGTTTGACAACACCATATATTTT. It codes for CAIAPSFDNTIYF.

The rearrangement uses TRBV6-5 and TRBJ2-2, with 7 bases identical to TRBD1. V lost 9 bases to trimming and J lost 4 bases; unmatched junction nucleotides: 8. The CDR3 is 14 amino acids. Germline CDR1 is MNHEY and CDR2 is SVGAGI. CDR3 nucleotide sequence: TGTGCCAGTCGACCACAGGGGATCACCGGGGAGCTGTTTTTT. Translation gives CASRPQGITGELFF.

The genes are TRBV27 and TRBJ1-1, with D possibly being TRBD1 (5 bases). The V gene lost 7 bases and the J gene lost 5 bases, with 23 bases spanning the gap. Germline-derived CDR1 and CDR2 are MNHEY and SMNVEV (reference sequence). The CDR3 loop spans 16 amino acids. The CDR3 region is CASILGEGTYPTEAFF. The CDR3 DNA sequence: TGTGCCAGCATACTGGGGGAGGGTACGTATCCGACTGAAGCTTTCTTT.

This clonotype was counted only a few times. V gene TRBV6-5 combines with J gene TRBJ2-3; D is unresolved. The length of the CDR3 is 15 residues. Germline lookup yields CDR1 MNHEY and CDR2 SVGAGI. The germline V and J ends were trimmed by 5 bases and 0 bases, with 12 bases remaining between them. This CDR3 reads CASSPADASTDTQYF. CDR3 DNA: TGTGCCAGCAGTCCCGCGGACGCGAGCACAGATACGCAGTATTTT.